A single sample is the source of the 26 T cell receptor beta chains below, sequenced in a study of cytomegalovirus exposure and HLA in healthy donors (dated by TCRdb to the late 2010s). The method behind the library was the immunoSEQ multiplex PCR assay. For the multiplex PCR, a mixture combining 60 forward primers for TCR Vbeta segments and 13 reverse primers for TCR Jbeta segments was used. TCRdb took over this immuneACCESS table, retaining in-frame rearrangements with V and J assigned. Such tables are incomplete; in checked studies, under half of the missing clones stem from an unresolved V gene, and the remainder is unexplained. The sample table on file contains 45,000 to 55,000 clones. The leading ten clones occupy about 24% of the sample. Input material: PBMCs. The receptor set was obtained from a man aged 35 to 55 in good health and CMV-seropositive.

The gene calls are TRBV25-1 and TRBJ1-2; possible D gene TRBD1, 6 bases. Germline loops: CDR1 MGHDK, CDR2 SYGVNS. The CDR3 extends over 13 amino acids. V was cut by 5 bases and J by 2 bases, with 9 bases left in between. The CDR3 protein is CASSHRENYGYTF. The DNA for the CDR3 is TGTGCCAGCAGTCACAGGGAAAACTATGGCTACACCTTC.

The chain has TRBV2 and TRBJ2-7, with 9 bases that match TRBD1. The V and J ends lost 10 bases and 2 bases, in that order; junction bases with no gene match: 18. The CDR3 loop spans 17 amino acids. Germline assignment: CDR1 SNHLY and CDR2 FYNNEI. The CDR3, as DNA: TGTGCCATTACCCCAAACCCCGGGACAGGGAGAACCTACGAGCAGTACTTC. Protein: CAITPNPGTGRTYEQYF.

The CDR3: CASDYRDGQPQHF. In DNA form, the CDR3 reads TGTGCCAGCGATTACAGGGATGGGCAGCCCCAGCATTTT. The genes are TRBV6-1 and TRBJ1-5; a weak D match, TRBD1 (6 bases). CDR1 and CDR2 (germline): MNHNS, SASEGT. This CDR3 has 13 residues. V dropped 8 bases and J dropped 7 bases, with 15 bases sitting between them.

V and J are TRBV2 and TRBJ2-3; the D gene is possibly TRBD1 (5 bases). This CDR3 is built from 15 residues. V was trimmed by 7 bases and J by 1 base, leaving 15 bases between them. From germline, CDR1 is SNHLY and CDR2 FYNNEI. The CDR3 sequence: CASTLDGQRTDTQYF. In nucleotides, the CDR3 is TGTGCCAGCACCTTAGACGGACAACGCACAGATACGCAGTATTTT.

V gene TRBV5-1 combines with J gene TRBJ2-7; TRBD2 agrees at 11 bases. The CDR3 has 17 amino acids. Looked up from germline, CDR1 is SGHRS and CDR2 is YFSETQ. The ends lost 4 bases at V and 0 bases at J; junction bases unmatched: 9. CDR3 sequence (DNA): TGCGCCAGCAGCCCAGCCGGTAGCGGGAGGGCCTCCTACGAGCAGTACTTC. This sequence encodes CASSPAGSGRASYEQYF.

This chain joins TRBV6-1 and TRBJ1-1; D gene uncertain. Germline-derived CDR1 and CDR2 are MNHNS and SASEGT. The V gene lost 6 bases and the J gene lost 6 bases, with 14 bases spanning the gap. The CDR3 loop spans 13 amino acids. DNA of the CDR3: TGTGCCAGCAGACAATGGTCTCGCCCTGAAGCTTTCTTT. It specifies CASRQWSRPEAFF.

The rearrangement uses TRBV9 and TRBJ2-7, with a possible D match to TRBD2 (6 bases). Germline V CDR1 and CDR2: SGDLS, YYNGEE. V was trimmed by 3 bases and J by 0 bases, leaving 13 bases between them. CDR3 length equals 15 residues. The CDR3 nucleotides read TGTGCCAGCAGCGGCGGGACTTCGAGCTCCTACGAGCAGTACTTC. It yields the protein CASSGGTSSSYEQYF.

J is TRBJ2-1 and V is TRBV6-1, with 10 bases identical to TRBD2. Losses at the gene ends were 4 bases for V and 10 bases for J; bases not matched to a gene: 7. CDR3 length: 14 residues. CDR1 is MNHNS, CDR2 SASEGT, per germline. The CDR3 bases are TGTGCCAGCAGTGTCAGCGGGAGGGCCTGGGAGCAGTTCTTC. Translating gives CASSVSGRAWEQFF.

This chain connects TRBV2 to TRBJ2-2; the D gene is possibly TRBD1 (5 bases). This CDR3 is 13 amino acids long. Germline V lookup: CDR1 SNHLY, CDR2 FYNNEI. V was pared by 10 bases and J by 3 bases, with 12 bases between. The DNA for the CDR3 is TGTGCCACAGTCAGGGTTGACACCGGGGAGCTGTTTTTT. Protein sequence: CATVRVDTGELFF.

The chain recombines TRBV28 with TRBJ1-1; D uncertain. From germline, CDR1 is MDHEN and CDR2 SYDVKM. This CDR3 has 15 amino acids. V lost 8 bases and J lost 1, with 17 bases in between. CDR3: CASVSSLHQNTEAFF. In DNA form, the CDR3 reads TGTGCCAGCGTGTCCTCATTACATCAGAACACTGAAGCTTTCTTT.

Details on this clone: One end of the junction does not line up with germline, which may come from a read error. The chain recombines TRBV28 with TRBJ2-7; tentative D call: TRBD1 (7 bases). Germline V gives CDR1 MDHEN, CDR2 SYDVKM. CDR3 length: 12 amino acids. CDR3 nucleotides: TGTGCCAGCAGTACCGGGACCCAGGGGGACTTCTTC. This gives the protein CASSTGTQGDFF.

The rearrangement joins TRBV6-1 to TRBJ1-5; 7 bases fit TRBD1. CDR3 length: 17 amino acids. Germline CDR1 MNHNS, CDR2 SASEGT. With 2 bases clipped from V and 0 bases from J, the junction kept 7 bases outside the gene matches. The CDR3: CASSEPLTGFSNQPQHF. CDR3 DNA sequence: TGTGCCAGCAGTGAACCTCTGACAGGGTTTAGCAATCAGCCCCAGCATTTT.

For the CDR3, the DNA is TGTGCCAGCAGTCGGGACAGGGTTGAGCAGTACTTC. As protein: CASSRDRVEQYF. This rearrangement joins TRBV28 to TRBJ2-7; TRBD1 aligns across 9 bases. The CDR3 is 12 amino acids. Germline V gene lookup returns CDR1 MDHEN and CDR2 SYDVKM. Trimming cost V 5 bases and J 7 bases; bases outside gene matches: 3.

V gene TRBV20-1 combines with J gene TRBJ2-3; D unresolved. V dropped 6 bases and J dropped 0 bases, with 4 bases sitting between them. CDR3 length: 11 residues. CDR1 is DFQATT and CDR2 is SNEGSKA in the germline V gene (reference sequence). The CDR3 DNA reads TGCAGTGCACAGAGCACAGATACGCAGTATTTT. Translated, it gives CSAQSTDTQYF.

CDR3 sequence reads: CASSYSTSSPEQYF. The CDR3 coding sequence is TGTGCCAGCAGTTACTCGACTTCCTCCCCCGAGCAGTACTTC. The V gene is TRBV6-5, the J gene TRBJ2-7; no firm D call. CDR3 size: 14 residues. Germline V gene sequence: CDR1 MNHEY, CDR2 SVGAGI. V lost 0 bases and J lost 6, with 12 bases in between.

The chain links TRBV18 to TRBJ1-1; D perhaps matches TRBD1 (5 bases). V was clipped by 0 bases and J by 2 bases, with 7 bases between them. This CDR3 has 14 amino acids. Germline V gene data show CDR1 as KGHSH and CDR2 as LQKENI. CDR3 DNA: TGTGCCAGCTCACCACCAGGGACTAACACTGAAGCTTTCTTT. This sequence encodes CASSPPGTNTEAFF.

The V gene is TRBV9, the J gene TRBJ2-7; TRBD2 might be the D (6 bases). The CDR3 runs to 15 residues. The germline CDR1 and CDR2 sequences are SGDLS and YYNGEE. The germline V and J ends were trimmed by 0 bases and 2 bases, with 12 bases remaining between them. The CDR3 protein is CASSVGGDAPYEQYF. The CDR3 DNA reads TGTGCCAGCAGCGTAGGGGGGGACGCTCCCTACGAGCAGTACTTC.

V is TRBV7-3 and J is TRBJ2-5; 10 bases map to TRBD1. The CDR3 covers 15 residues. V trimming: 3 bases; J trimming: 5 bases; junction bases outside the gene matches: 6. CDR1 and CDR2 from the germline V gene are SGHTA and FQGTGA. CDR3 DNA: TGTGCCAGCAGCTTCCTGCCGGGACAGGGGGAGACCCAGTACTTC. Its protein product is CASSFLPGQGETQYF. The whole variable domain, remainder taken from reference TRBV7-3 and TRBJ2-5, is GAGVSQTPSNKVTEKGKYVELRCDPISGHTALYWYRQSLGQGPEFLIYFQGTGAADDSGLPNDRFFAVRPEGSVSTLKIQRTERGDSAVYLCASSFLPGQGETQYFGPGTRLLVL.

As regards this clone: At the DNA level, this CDR3 is encoded by other sequences in the same sample as well. The V gene is TRBV4-1, the J gene TRBJ1-1; 7 nucleotides line up with TRBD1. Germline assignment: CDR1 MGHRA and CDR2 YSYEKL. V lost 3 bases to trimming and J lost 4 bases; unmatched junction nucleotides: 8. This CDR3 is 15 amino acids long. The CDR3 DNA reads TGCGCCAGCAGCCAGGTAGACAGGGAGCGCACTGAAGCTTTCTTT. It is translated as CASSQVDRERTEAFF.

The rearrangement joins TRBV5-6 to TRBJ2-2; D not resolved. CDR3 length: 14 residues. Germline assignment: CDR1 SGHDT and CDR2 YYEEEE. V lost 3 bases and J lost 4, with 10 bases in between. This CDR3 is CASSSPGGTGELFF. Written as DNA, the CDR3 is TGTGCCAGCAGCTCACCGGGTGGCACCGGGGAGCTGTTTTTT.

The rearrangement uses TRBV18 and TRBJ2-3, with D hard to call. CDR1 and CDR2 from the germline V gene are KGHSH and LQKENI. V was clipped by 2 bases and J by 1 base, with 7 bases between them. The CDR3 extends over 14 amino acids. CDR3 in amino acids: CASSPDWGTDTQYF. The DNA of the CDR3 is TGTGCCAGCTCACCAGACTGGGGCACAGATACGCAGTATTTT. The variable domain in full, with the rest retrieved from reference TRBV18 and TRBJ2-3, is NAGVMQNPRHLVRRRGQEARLRCSPMKGHSHVYWYRQLPEEGLKFMVYLQKENIIDESGMPKERFSAEFPKEGPSILRIQQVVRGDSAAYFCASSPDWGTDTQYFGPGTRLTVL.

V and J are TRBV6-1 and TRBJ2-7; TRBD1 aligns across 9 bases. In germline, CDR1 is MNHNS, CDR2 SASEGT. V was pared by 6 bases and J by 1 base, with 4 bases of the junction left unmatched. The CDR3 is 14 residues long. This CDR3 reads CASSGDRASYEQYF. The CDR3 region has the DNA TGTGCCAGCAGCGGGGACAGGGCATCCTACGAGCAGTACTTC.

The chain uses TRBV18 and TRBJ2-5; D possibly corresponds to TRBD1 (5 bases). Germline loops: CDR1 KGHSH, CDR2 LQKENI. V was cut by 2 bases and J by 5 bases, with 12 bases left in between. The CDR3 totals 14 residues. In nucleotides, the CDR3 is TGTGCCAGCTCACCAGTGACAGAGAGGGAGACCCAGTACTTC. Translation gives CASSPVTERETQYF.

V is TRBV11-2 and J is TRBJ2-7; TRBD1 matches 8 bases. The CDR3 runs to 13 residues. J gave up 3 bases and V 5 bases, and 3 bases lay outside the gene matches. Per the germline V gene, CDR1 is SGHAT and CDR2 is FQNNGV. DNA of the CDR3: TGTGCCAGCAGCGGACAGGGATACTACGAGCAGTACTTC. Protein product: CASSGQGYYEQYF. Full variable domain (remainder filled in from reference TRBV11-2 and TRBJ2-7): EAGVAQSPRYKIIEKRQSVAFWCNPISGHATLYWYQQILGQGPKLLIQFQNNGVVDDSQLPKDRFSAERLKGVDSTLKIQPAKLEDSAVYLCASSGQGYYEQYFGPGTRLTVT.

V is TRBV5-3 and J is TRBJ2-3; the D is unclear. TRBV5-3 falls under the ORF class, with uncertain function. This CDR3 comprises 10 residues. Deletions cut 7 bases from V and 10 bases from J, with 10 bases between. CDR3 nucleotides: TGTGCCAGACTTTTTACTCCGCAGTATTTT. This codes for CARLFTPQYF.

V is TRBV12-5 and J is TRBJ2-1, with 8 positions matching TRBD2. The trim removed 0 bases at V and 6 bases at J, leaving 7 bases unmatched. CDR3 length: 16 residues. Germline CDR1 and CDR2: LGHNT and FRNRAP. The DNA for the CDR3 is TGTGCTAGTGGTTTGGTAGTAGCGGGAAACGCCAATGAGCAGTTCTTC. Translation: CASGLVVAGNANEQFF.